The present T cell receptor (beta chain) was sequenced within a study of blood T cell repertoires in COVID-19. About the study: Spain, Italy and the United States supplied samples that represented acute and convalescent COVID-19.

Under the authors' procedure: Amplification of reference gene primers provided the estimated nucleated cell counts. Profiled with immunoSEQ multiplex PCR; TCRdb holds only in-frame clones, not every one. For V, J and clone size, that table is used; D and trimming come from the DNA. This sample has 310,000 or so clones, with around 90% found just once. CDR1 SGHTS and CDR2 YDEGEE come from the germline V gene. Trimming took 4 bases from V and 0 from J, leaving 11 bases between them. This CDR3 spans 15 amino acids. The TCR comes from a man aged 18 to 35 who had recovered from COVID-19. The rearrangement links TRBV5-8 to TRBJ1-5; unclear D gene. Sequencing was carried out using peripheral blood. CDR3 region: CASSAAGISNQPQHF. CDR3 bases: TGTGCCAGCAGCGCCGCAGGAATTAGCAATCAGCCCCAGCATTTT.